Reported below is one T cell receptor beta chain. As yet, its antigen is unknown. Mouse gene names and germline throughout. The missing CDR3 end, 1 residue past where the read stops, is filled in from the germline J gene. The sample comes from a study of tissue T cells after allogeneic stem cell transplantation. Points from the study as a whole: Few T cell clones were shared across patients, but motif clusters showed tissue-specific shared signatures.

The assay was immunoSEQ multiplex PCR, and TCRdb's table has in-frame clones only and misses some. The repertoire holds about 20,000 clones, with just over 70% as singletons. CDR1 SGHDT and CDR2 FRDEAV come from the germline V gene. The CDR3 extends over 13 amino acids. The ends were cut back, 1 base at V and 6 bases at J, with 9 bases in the middle. The sequenced material came from spleen. This chain connects TRBV14 to TRBJ2-5; D gene ambiguous. The clonotype was recovered from a female BALB/c mouse in good health. The MHC haplotype of the strain is H2-d. The CDR3: CASSFEGGDTQYF. The part of the CDR3 DNA that was read is TGTGCCAGCAGTTTCGAGGGTGGGGACACCCAGTAC.